These 10 T cell receptor beta chains were sequenced from one sample in a study of T cell responses to AZD1222 COVID-19 vaccine. Only in-frame clones appear in the TCRdb table, and some are missing; sequencing was by immunoSEQ multiplex PCR. The data show around 170,000 clones, about 90% seen once. The sequences come from peripheral blood, collected 28 days after the second AZD1222 dose. Receptors were obtained from an adult who received the AZD1222 COVID-19 vaccine.

This chain connects TRBV3-1 (or the pseudogene TRBV3-2) to TRBJ2-7, with 7 bases identical to TRBD2. This CDR3 spans 12 amino acids. Looked up from germline, CDR1 is LGHDT and CDR2 is YNNKEL (reference sequence). The trim removed 3 bases at V and 4 bases at J, leaving 0 bases unmatched. As DNA, the CDR3 is TGTGCCAGCAGCCAGGGAGGGTACGAGCAGTACTTC. It is translated as CASSQGGYEQYF.

This chain connects TRBV4-2 to TRBJ2-5, with 8 bases fitting TRBD2. CDR1 is LGHNA and CDR2 is YNFKEQ in the germline V gene. CDR3 length equals 15 residues. V lost 1 base and J lost 7; bases outside the gene matches: 8. CDR3 nucleotides: TGTGCCAGCAGCCAAGTTTACGGGGGGGCCGTGACCCAGTACTTC. The encoded protein is CASSQVYGGAVTQYF.

The gene calls are TRBV28 and TRBJ2-3; D is unclear. CDR1 and CDR2 (germline): MDHEN, SYDVKM. The CDR3 sequence is 16 residues long. V lost 1 base and J 1 base, leaving 12 bases between the germline ends. This chain's CDR3 is CASSLFQIDRTDTQYF. DNA for the CDR3: TGTGCCAGCAGTTTATTCCAGATAGACCGCACAGATACGCAGTATTTT.

The chain is built from TRBV6-4 and TRBJ1-2; D might be TRBD1 (6 bases). Germline V CDR1 and CDR2: MRHNA, SNTAGT. Trimming shortened V by 0 bases and J by 8 bases, and 13 bases separated the two germline ends. This CDR3 is 14 amino acids long. The CDR3 sequence: CASSDSAGAAGYTF. DNA for the CDR3: TGTGCCAGCAGTGACTCGGCAGGGGCTGCAGGCTACACCTTC.

The chain recombines TRBV28 with TRBJ1-1; D call uncertain. V was clipped by 8 bases and J by 0 bases, with 16 bases between them. CDR1 MDHEN and CDR2 SYDVKM come from the germline V gene. This CDR3 comprises 15 residues. The CDR3 nucleotides read TGTGCCAGCCTGGATGGCAGGCGGATGAACACTGAAGCTTTCTTT. Encoded protein: CASLDGRRMNTEAFF.

The chain uses TRBV7-2 and TRBJ2-5; D not resolved. The CDR3 sequence is 16 residues long. In germline, CDR1 is SGHTA, CDR2 FQGNSA. Trimming took off 1 base at V and 5 bases at J, with 17 bases between the two ends. The DNA of the CDR3 is TGTGCCAGCAGCTTAGGTTGGCCCCCTTATACGGAGACCCAGTACTTC. Its translation is CASSLGWPPYTETQYF. Full variable domain (remainder filled in from reference TRBV7-2 and TRBJ2-5): GAGVSQSPSNKVTEKGKDVELRCDPISGHTALYWYRQSLGQGLEFLIYFQGNSAPDKSGLPSDRFSAERTGGSVSTLTIQRTQQEDSAVYLCASSLGWPPYTETQYFGPGTRLLVL.

The chain couples TRBV9 to TRBJ2-7, with TRBD2 identical over 9 bases. V lost 2 bases to trimming and J lost 0 bases; unmatched junction nucleotides: 3. Germline V gives CDR1 SGDLS, CDR2 YYNGEE. The CDR3 contains 15 residues. Here the CDR3 DNA reads TGTGCCAGCAGCGTCTTAGCGGGAGACTCCTACGAGCAGTACTTC. Translating it yields CASSVLAGDSYEQYF.

This clone was recorded a few times. The chain carries TRBV6-5 and TRBJ1-4, with D uncertain. V was pared by 10 bases and J by 4 bases, with 16 bases between. Germline loops: CDR1 MNHEY, CDR2 SVGAGI. CDR3 size: 14 residues. This CDR3 reads CATDLPGVNEKLFF. The DNA of the CDR3 is TGTGCCACCGACCTCCCGGGTGTTAATGAAAAACTGTTTTTT.

This chain connects TRBV27 to TRBJ1-4, with 9 bases identical to TRBD1. V shed 5 bases, J shed 8 bases, and the junction held 6 bases outside the gene matches. The CDR3 is made up of 14 amino acids. The germline CDR1 and CDR2 sequences are MNHEY and SMNVEV (reference sequence). The CDR3 nucleotides read TGTGCCAGCAGTCACGACAGGGGGAGGGAAAAACTGTTTTTT. Protein sequence: CASSHDRGREKLFF.

In its sample, this clone was seen a few times. As DNA, the CDR3 is TGTGCCAGCAGTTACGGGACGGCGGACGGGCAGCAGTACTTC. This encodes CASSYGTADGQQYF. The rearrangement links TRBV6-6 to TRBJ2-7; the D call may be TRBD1 or TRBD2 (5 bases each). This CDR3 region has 14 residues. Germline V gene lookup returns CDR1 MNHNY and CDR2 SVGAGI (reference sequence). V shed 2 bases and J shed 8 bases, with 16 bases lying between them.